This T cell receptor (beta chain) emerged from a study of CD8 T cells in Susac syndrome (dated by TCRdb to the late 2010s). About the investigation overall: Repertoire sequencing was used to test whether CD8+ T cell activation and differentiation in Susac syndrome was antigen driven.

Regarding this clonotype: The antigen it recognizes is unknown. Base-call qualities are not available, and no considerably larger clone is one nucleotide away.

RNA was extracted using the RNeasy kit, and about 0.5 to 1 ug of the RNA was reverse transcribed with random hexamers. The immunoSEQ multiplex PCR assay, covering 54 Vbeta and 13 Jbeta segments, was used to amplify TCR beta CDR3 regions. To correct PCR amplification bias, a synthetic template baseline was used for both primer optimization and computational correction. Concerning the study's data processing: Reads were annotated to V, D and J genes per IMGT and analyzed with immunoSEQ Analyzer, keeping only productive sequences. Clonality was calculated as one minus the Shannon entropy normalized by log2 of the number of productive unique sequences. For each patient and control, public and private clones were evaluated among the 100 most prevalent clones. Clones were defined as Susac-specific when absent from the healthy and MS cohorts, from over 950 published viral clones and from other ImmuneACCESS disease sequences. In-frame beta chains were kept once TCRdb had trimmed the public reads at Q25 with fastp and called clones with MiXCR. Under each unique CDR3 protein, matching rows form one entry showing the most common genes and DNA. For this entry, the V and J calls and clone size follow TCRdb and not the study's own pipeline. This sample has some 110,000 distinct CDR3 sequences in its table, and about 95% of those were observed once. The ten largest clones capture roughly 0.091% of the sample.

Per the germline V gene (reference sequence), DFQATT is the CDR1 and SNEGSKA is the CDR2. The CDR3 has 15 amino acids, counting the end cysteine and phenylalanine. Just the 45-base CDR3 DNA is kept, in frame starting at base 1. The V end loses 0 bases and the J end loses 4 bases, and a stretch of 13 bases separates them. Peripheral blood CD8+ and CD4+ T cells from healthy donors, Susac syndrome patients and multiple sclerosis patients were profiled by high-throughput TCR beta sequencing. Healthy donors were age- and sex-matched controls. Bulk CD8+ and CD4+ T cells were purified by magnetic negative isolation, while CD8+ TEMRA cells were enriched using FACS. Blood was drawn into EDTA tubes, processed within 24 hours, and PBMCs were isolated by density gradient centrifugation. PBMCs destined for TCR sequencing were cryopreserved in liquid nitrogen and later thawed in a 37 °C water bath. A purity of at least 90% was achieved for sorted or isolated CD4+, CD8+ and CD8+ TEMRA cells.

Findings and caveats that apply to the study as a whole: The study acknowledged that relatively few individuals were included in the TCR sequencing and HLA analysis.

The TCR originated in a human donor in good health. Here the chain combines TRBV20-1 and TRBJ2-4, with the D gene uncertain. Specimen: CD4+ T cells from PBMCs. The CDR3 corresponds to CSARDSVGKKNIQYF. At the DNA level, the sequence is TGCAGTGCTAGAGACTCGGTCGGCAAAAAAAACATTCAGTACTTC.